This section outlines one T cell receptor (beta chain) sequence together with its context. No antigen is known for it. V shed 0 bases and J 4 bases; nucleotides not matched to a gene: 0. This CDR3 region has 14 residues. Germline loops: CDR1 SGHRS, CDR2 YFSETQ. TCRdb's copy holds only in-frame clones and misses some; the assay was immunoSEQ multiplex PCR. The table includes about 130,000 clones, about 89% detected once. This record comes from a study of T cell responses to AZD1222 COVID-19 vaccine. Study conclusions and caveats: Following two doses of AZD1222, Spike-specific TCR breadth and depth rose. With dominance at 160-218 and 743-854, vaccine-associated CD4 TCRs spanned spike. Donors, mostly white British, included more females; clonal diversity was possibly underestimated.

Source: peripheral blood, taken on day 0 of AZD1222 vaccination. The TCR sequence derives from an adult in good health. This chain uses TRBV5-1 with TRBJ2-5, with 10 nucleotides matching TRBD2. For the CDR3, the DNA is TGCGCCAGCAGCTTGGCTAGCGGGAGAGAGACCCAGTACTTC. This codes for CASSLASGRETQYF.